This T cell receptor beta chain came from a study of CD8+ T cells in alopecia areata. Looking at the study overall: Administration of oral tofacitinib to treated patients was at 5 to 10 mg twice daily.

In germline, CDR1 is MGHRA, CDR2 YSYEKL. V lost 4 bases, J lost 8 bases, and 23 bases lay in between. The CDR3 contains 16 residues. In each case, RNA was isolated and then reverse transcribed into cDNA as the sequencing template. The repertoire was sequenced with immunoSEQ multiplex PCR; TCRdb's copy has only in-frame clones and lacks some. This table holds about 250,000 clones, 67% found once. This receptor was taken from a human donor with alopecia areata. The material sequenced was CD4+ T cells sorted from blood, taken at week 0. This chain links TRBV4-1 with TRBJ1-2; no definite D call. CDR3 region: CASSREDRSAERGYTF. CDR3 nucleotide sequence: TGCGCCAGCAGCCGAGAGGACCGCTCGGCTGAGCGAGGCTACACCTTC.